The clone carrying this T cell receptor beta chain appeared a single time. Its antigen is unidentified. These data belong to a study of OX40 agonist ivuxolimab in advanced cancers. Whole-study findings and limits: Partial responders at 0.1-3.0 mg/kg had among the lowest clonal expansion.

The CDR3 consists of 15 residues. From germline, CDR1 is MGHRA and CDR2 YSYEKL. V shed 1 base and J shed 6 bases, with 12 bases lying between them. The method was immunoSEQ multiplex PCR; TCRdb's version includes in-frame clones alone and lacks a portion of them. The table includes approximately 84,000 clones, roughly 89% detected once. This sequence originates from an adult with an advanced solid tumor such as melanoma, head and neck, liver or kidney cancer. The chain uses TRBV4-1 and TRBJ2-2; D is undetermined. The input for sequencing was CD4+ or CD8+ T cells sorted from blood, taken in a trial of the OX40 agonist ivuxolimab. The DNA of the CDR3 is TGCGCCAGCAGCCAAGGTCCCGCCGCCGCCGGGGAGCTGTTTTTT. Its protein is CASSQGPAAAGELFF.